These 11 T cell receptor beta chains originate from one sample sequenced in a study of tumor-infiltrating lymphocytes in localized non-small cell lung cancer. Clones were sequenced by immunoSEQ multiplex PCR, and TCRdb holds only the in-frame ones, with some missing. The sample lists about 25,000 clones, just under 70% seen once, with under 15% in the top ten. The sequenced sample was lung tumor tissue. These receptors all stem from a human donor with non-small cell lung cancer.

This clone was observed a few times. The rearrangement uses TRBV10-2 and TRBJ2-1; TRBD1 agrees at 7 bases. The CDR3 loop spans 15 amino acids. Trimming cost V 3 bases and J 2 bases; bases outside gene matches: 4. Germline CDR1 is WSHSY and CDR2 is SAAADI. CDR3 nucleotides: TGCGCCAGCAGTGATCCCGGGACAGCCTACAATGAGCAGTTCTTC. Protein: CASSDPGTAYNEQFF.

This clone was seen only a few times. The chain couples TRBV18 to TRBJ2-5; TRBD1 aligns across 8 bases. The germline V gene has CDR1 KGHSH and CDR2 LQKENI. The CDR3 is 16 residues long. J lost 2 bases, V lost 6 bases, and 11 bases had no gene match. The CDR3 loop is CASSRPQGARQETQYF. CDR3 DNA sequence: TGTGCCAGCTCCCGGCCCCAGGGGGCGCGGCAAGAGACCCAGTACTTC.

The J gene is TRBJ2-1, the V gene TRBV4-1; 7 nucleotides line up with TRBD2. This CDR3 comprises 16 residues. The V gene's germline CDR1 is MGHRA and CDR2 YSYEKL. V shed 3 bases, J shed 9 bases, and the junction held 14 bases outside the gene matches. The CDR3 DNA reads as TGCGCCAGCAGCCATCATTTACCCCTCCGCGGGGGTGAGCAGTTCTTC. It yields the protein CASSHHLPLRGGEQFF.

V gene TRBV28 combines with J gene TRBJ1-2, with 7 bases fitting TRBD1. V trimming: 0 bases; J trimming: 7 bases; junction bases outside the gene matches: 8. CDR1 and CDR2 from the germline V gene are MDHEN and SYDVKM. This CDR3 is built from 15 residues. CDR3: CASSLWLTGESGYTF. CDR3 in DNA: TGTGCCAGCAGTTTATGGCTTACAGGGGAGAGTGGCTACACCTTC.

This chain joins TRBV10-3 and TRBJ1-2; D remains ambiguous. Trimming cost V 1 base and J 0 bases, with 9 bases left between them. The CDR3 loop spans 15 amino acids. Germline V gives CDR1 ENHRY, CDR2 SYGVKD. The CDR3 spells CAISELVGSNYGYTF. The CDR3 DNA is TGTGCCATCAGTGAGTTGGTGGGATCTAACTATGGCTACACCTTC.

The chain carries TRBV6-1 and TRBJ2-7; 7 nucleotides line up with TRBD1. Germline loops: CDR1 MNHNS, CDR2 SASEGT. The CDR3 totals 14 residues. The V segment lost 6 bases and the J segment 0 bases; nucleotides outside the gene matches: 5. CDR3 nucleotide sequence: TGTGCCAGCAGGAAACAGGGGAGCTCCTACGAGCAGTACTTC. Protein sequence: CASRKQGSSYEQYF.

The chain is built from TRBV7-9 and TRBJ1-1; D remains unclear. The V gene's germline CDR1 is SEHNR and CDR2 FQNEAQ (reference sequence). The V and J ends lost 1 base and 7 bases respectively, with 7 bases between them. The CDR3 loop spans 12 amino acids. CDR3 bases: TGTGCCAGCAGCTTAGGGGTCGGTGAAGCTTTCTTT. Encoded protein: CASSLGVGEAFF.

This CDR3 reads CASSQGTARSVYGYTF. CDR3 nucleotide sequence: TGTGCCAGCAGTCAAGGGACAGCCCGGTCTGTCTATGGCTACACCTTC. The V call is TRBV28, the J call TRBJ1-2, with 7 bases lining up with TRBD1. Germline-derived CDR1 and CDR2 are MDHEN and SYDVKM. This CDR3 is 16 amino acids long. V shed 5 bases, J shed 4 bases, and the junction held 13 bases outside the gene matches.

This sequence joins TRBV7-9 and TRBJ1-5; TRBD1 matches 10 bases. The CDR3 is 17 amino acids. The trim removed 5 bases at V and 3 bases at J, leaving 10 bases unmatched. Germline assignment: CDR1 SEHNR and CDR2 FQNEAQ (reference sequence). This CDR3 is CASSPGQGPLLNQPQHF. In nucleotides, the CDR3 is TGTGCCAGCAGCCCGGGACAGGGGCCCCTCCTCAATCAGCCCCAGCATTTT.

The chain carries TRBV18 and TRBJ2-1, with 8 bases that match TRBD1. There are 16 residues in the CDR3. The junction had 7 bases not matched to a gene; V was cut back by 3 bases and J by 3 bases. Germline CDR1 KGHSH, CDR2 LQKENI. The chain's CDR3 is CASSPMTGVNYNEQFF. The DNA of the CDR3 is TGTGCCAGCTCACCTATGACAGGGGTGAACTACAATGAGCAGTTCTTC. Variable domain in full (rest from reference TRBV18 and TRBJ2-1): NAGVMQNPRHLVRRRGQEARLRCSPMKGHSHVYWYRQLPEEGLKFMVYLQKENIIDESGMPKERFSAEFPKEGPSILRIQQVVRGDSAAYFCASSPMTGVNYNEQFFGPGTRLTVL.

This sequence joins TRBV2 and TRBJ2-7; 8 bases match TRBD1. Trimming cost V 7 bases and J 4 bases; bases outside gene matches: 9. CDR1 SNHLY and CDR2 FYNNEI come from the germline V gene. CDR3 length: 14 residues. The CDR3 DNA is TGTGCCAGCACCCTAGGAGACAGGGGATACGAGCAGTACTTC. The encoded protein is CASTLGDRGYEQYF.